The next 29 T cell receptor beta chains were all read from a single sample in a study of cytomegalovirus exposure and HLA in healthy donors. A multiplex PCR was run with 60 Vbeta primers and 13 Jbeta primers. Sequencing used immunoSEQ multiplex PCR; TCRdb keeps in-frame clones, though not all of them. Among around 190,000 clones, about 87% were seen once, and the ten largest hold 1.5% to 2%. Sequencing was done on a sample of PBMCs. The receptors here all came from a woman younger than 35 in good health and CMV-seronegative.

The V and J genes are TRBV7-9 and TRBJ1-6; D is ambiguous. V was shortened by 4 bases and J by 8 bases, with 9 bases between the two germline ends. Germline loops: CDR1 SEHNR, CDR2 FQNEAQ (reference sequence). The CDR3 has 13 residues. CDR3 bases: TGTGCCAGCAGCTCGGAGGGCTATTCACCCCTCCACTTT. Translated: CASSSEGYSPLHF.

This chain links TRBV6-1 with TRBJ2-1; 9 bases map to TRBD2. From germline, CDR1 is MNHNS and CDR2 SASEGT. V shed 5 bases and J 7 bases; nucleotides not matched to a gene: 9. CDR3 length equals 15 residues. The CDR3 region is CASSPTSGRRNEQFF. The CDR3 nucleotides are TGTGCCAGCAGTCCTACAAGCGGGAGGCGTAATGAGCAGTTCTTC.

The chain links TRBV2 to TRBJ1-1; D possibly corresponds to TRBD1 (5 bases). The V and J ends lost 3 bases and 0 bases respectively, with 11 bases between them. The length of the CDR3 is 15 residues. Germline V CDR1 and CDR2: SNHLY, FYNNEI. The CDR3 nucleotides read TGTGCCAGCAGTGATCCGACAGAGATGAACACTGAAGCTTTCTTT. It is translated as CASSDPTEMNTEAFF.

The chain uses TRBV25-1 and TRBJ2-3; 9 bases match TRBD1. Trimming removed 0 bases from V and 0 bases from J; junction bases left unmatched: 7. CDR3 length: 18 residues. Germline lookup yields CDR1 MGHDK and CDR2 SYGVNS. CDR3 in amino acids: CASSEYRGTGLSTDTQYF. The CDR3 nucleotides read TGTGCCAGCAGTGAATATAGGGGGACAGGGCTGAGCACAGATACGCAGTATTTT.

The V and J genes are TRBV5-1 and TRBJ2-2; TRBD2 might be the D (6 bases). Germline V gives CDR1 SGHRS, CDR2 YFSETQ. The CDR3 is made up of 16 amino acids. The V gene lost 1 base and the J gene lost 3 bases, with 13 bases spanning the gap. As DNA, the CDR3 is TGCGCCAGCAGCTTGTCGGCGGGAAGCGACACCGGGGAGCTGTTTTTT. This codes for CASSLSAGSDTGELFF.

The CDR3 loop is CASSQWTGPNTEAFF. The DNA of the CDR3 is TGCGCCAGCAGCCAGTGGACAGGGCCGAACACTGAAGCTTTCTTT. The chain combines TRBV5-1 with TRBJ1-1; 8 bases fit TRBD1. CDR1 and CDR2 from the germline V gene are SGHRS and YFSETQ. The CDR3 extends over 15 amino acids. V trimming: 4 bases; J trimming: 1 base; junction bases outside the gene matches: 6.

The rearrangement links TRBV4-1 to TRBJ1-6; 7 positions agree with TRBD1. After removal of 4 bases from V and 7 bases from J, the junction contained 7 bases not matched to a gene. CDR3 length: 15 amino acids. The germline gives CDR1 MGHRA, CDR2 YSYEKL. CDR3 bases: TGCGCCAGCAGCCCCTGGAGGGACAGAAATTCACCCCTCCACTTT. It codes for CASSPWRDRNSPLHF.

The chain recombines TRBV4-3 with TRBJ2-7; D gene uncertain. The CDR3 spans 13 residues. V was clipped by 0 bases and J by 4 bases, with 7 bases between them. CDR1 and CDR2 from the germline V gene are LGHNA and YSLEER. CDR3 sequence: CASSQEYGYEQYF. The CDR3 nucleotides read TGCGCCAGCAGCCAAGAATACGGGTACGAGCAGTACTTC.

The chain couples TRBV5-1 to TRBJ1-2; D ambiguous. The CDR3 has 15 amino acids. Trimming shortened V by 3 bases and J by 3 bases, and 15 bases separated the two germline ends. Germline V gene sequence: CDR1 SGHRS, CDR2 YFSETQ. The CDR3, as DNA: TGCGCCAGCAGCTCCATCTTGGGCCTGGACTATGGCTACACCTTC. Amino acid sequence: CASSSILGLDYGYTF.

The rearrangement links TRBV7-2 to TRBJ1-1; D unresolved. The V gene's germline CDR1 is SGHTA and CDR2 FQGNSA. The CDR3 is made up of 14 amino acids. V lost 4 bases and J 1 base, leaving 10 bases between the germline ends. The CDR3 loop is CASSSSGSNTEAFF. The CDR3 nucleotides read TGTGCCAGCAGCTCCAGTGGTTCGAACACTGAAGCTTTCTTT.

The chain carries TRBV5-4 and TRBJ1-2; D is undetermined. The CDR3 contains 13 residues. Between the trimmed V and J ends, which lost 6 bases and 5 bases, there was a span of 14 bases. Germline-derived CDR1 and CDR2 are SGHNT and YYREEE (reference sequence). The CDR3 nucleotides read TGTGCCAGCACACGGGAAAAACTTTATGGCTACACCTTC. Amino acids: CASTREKLYGYTF. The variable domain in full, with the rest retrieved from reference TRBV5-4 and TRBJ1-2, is ETGVTQSPTHLIKTRGQQVTLRCSSQSGHNTVSWYQQALGQGPQFIFQYYREEENGRGNFPPRFSGLQFPNYSSELNVNALELDDSALYLCASTREKLYGYTFGSGTRLTVV.

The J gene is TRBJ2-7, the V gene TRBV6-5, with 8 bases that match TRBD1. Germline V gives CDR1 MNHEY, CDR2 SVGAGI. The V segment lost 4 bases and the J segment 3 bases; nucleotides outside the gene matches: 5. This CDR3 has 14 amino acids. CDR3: CASSFRTGLYEQYF. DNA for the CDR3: TGTGCCAGCAGTTTCCGGACAGGGCTCTACGAGCAGTACTTC.

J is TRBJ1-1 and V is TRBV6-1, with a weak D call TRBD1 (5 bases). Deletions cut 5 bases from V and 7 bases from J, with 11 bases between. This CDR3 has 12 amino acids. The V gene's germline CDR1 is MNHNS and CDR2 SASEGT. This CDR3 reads CASSRGVFEAFF. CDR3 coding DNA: TGTGCCAGCAGTCGGGGGGTCTTTGAAGCTTTCTTT.

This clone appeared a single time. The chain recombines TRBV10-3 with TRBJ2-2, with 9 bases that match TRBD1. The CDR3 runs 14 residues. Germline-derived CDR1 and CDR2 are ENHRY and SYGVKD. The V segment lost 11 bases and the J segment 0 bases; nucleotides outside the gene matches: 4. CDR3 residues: CASNRGPNTGELFF. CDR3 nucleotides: TGTGCCTCCAACAGGGGGCCGAACACCGGGGAGCTGTTTTTT.

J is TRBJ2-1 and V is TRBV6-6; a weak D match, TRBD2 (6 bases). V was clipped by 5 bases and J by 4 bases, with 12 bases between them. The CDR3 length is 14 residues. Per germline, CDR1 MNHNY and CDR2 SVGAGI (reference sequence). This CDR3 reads CASSPGGEYNEQFF. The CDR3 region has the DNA TGTGCCAGCAGTCCCGGAGGGGAATACAATGAGCAGTTCTTC.

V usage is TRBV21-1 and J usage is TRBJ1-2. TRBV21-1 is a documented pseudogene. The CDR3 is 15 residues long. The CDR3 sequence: CASSKWRALNYGYTF. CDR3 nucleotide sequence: TGTGCCAGCAGCAAATGGAGAGCCCTTAACTATGGCTACACCTTC.

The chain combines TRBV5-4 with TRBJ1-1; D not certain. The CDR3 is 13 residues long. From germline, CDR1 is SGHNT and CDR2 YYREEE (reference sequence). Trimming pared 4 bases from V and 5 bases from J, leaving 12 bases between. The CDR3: CASSGGEWTEAFF. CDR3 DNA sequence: TGTGCCAGCAGCGGCGGGGAGTGGACTGAAGCTTTCTTT.

For the CDR3, the DNA is TGCAGTTCTCAGGGGAACACTGAAGCTTTCTTT. Translation gives CSSQGNTEAFF. This chain uses TRBV20-1 with TRBJ1-1; possibly TRBD1 for D (5 bases). Germline V gene lookup returns CDR1 DFQATT and CDR2 SNEGSKA (reference sequence). The CDR3 is 11 amino acids. V lost 8 bases and J lost 1, with 8 bases in between.

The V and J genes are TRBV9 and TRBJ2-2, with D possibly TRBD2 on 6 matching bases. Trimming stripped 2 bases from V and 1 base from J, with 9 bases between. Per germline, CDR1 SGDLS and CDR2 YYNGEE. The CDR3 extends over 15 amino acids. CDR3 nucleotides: TGTGCCAGCAGCGTGATCGGGGGGAACACCGGGGAGCTGTTTTTT. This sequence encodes CASSVIGGNTGELFF.

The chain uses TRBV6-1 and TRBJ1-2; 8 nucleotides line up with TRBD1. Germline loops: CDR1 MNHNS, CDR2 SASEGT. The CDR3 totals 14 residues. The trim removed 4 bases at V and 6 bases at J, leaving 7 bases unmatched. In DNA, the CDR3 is TGTGCCAGCAGTGCTGAGACAGGGGCTCATGGCTACACCTTC. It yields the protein CASSAETGAHGYTF.

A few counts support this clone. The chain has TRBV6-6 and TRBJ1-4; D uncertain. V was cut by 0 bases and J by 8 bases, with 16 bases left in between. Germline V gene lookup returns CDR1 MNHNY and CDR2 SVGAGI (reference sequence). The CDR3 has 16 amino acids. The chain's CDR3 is CASSYSTGSRSEKLFF. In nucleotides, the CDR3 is TGTGCCAGCAGTTACTCGACCGGGTCCCGGTCAGAAAAACTGTTTTTT.

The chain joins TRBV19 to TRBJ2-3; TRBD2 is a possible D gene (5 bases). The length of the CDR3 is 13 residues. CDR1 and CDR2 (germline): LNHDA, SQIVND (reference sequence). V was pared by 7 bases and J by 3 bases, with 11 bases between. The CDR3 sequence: CASKRVDTDTQYF. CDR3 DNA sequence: TGTGCCAGTAAGAGGGTTGATACAGATACGCAGTATTTT.

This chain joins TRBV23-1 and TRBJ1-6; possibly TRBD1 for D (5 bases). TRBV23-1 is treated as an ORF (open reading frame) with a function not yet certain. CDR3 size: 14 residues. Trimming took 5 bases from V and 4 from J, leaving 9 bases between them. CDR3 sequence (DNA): TGCGCCAGCAGTTCAGACAGATATAATTCACCCCTCCACTTT. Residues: CASSSDRYNSPLHF.

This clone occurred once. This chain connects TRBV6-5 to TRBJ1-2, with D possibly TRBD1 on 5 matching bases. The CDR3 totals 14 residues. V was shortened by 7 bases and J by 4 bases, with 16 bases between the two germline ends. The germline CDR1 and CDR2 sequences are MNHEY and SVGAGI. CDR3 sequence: CASTPSGDFYGYTF. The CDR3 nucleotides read TGTGCCAGCACCCCCTCGGGGGATTTCTATGGCTACACCTTC.

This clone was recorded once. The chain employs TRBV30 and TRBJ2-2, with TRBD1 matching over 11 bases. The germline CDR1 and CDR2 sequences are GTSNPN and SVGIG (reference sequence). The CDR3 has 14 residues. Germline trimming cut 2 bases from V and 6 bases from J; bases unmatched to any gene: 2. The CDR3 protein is CAWSRDRGAGELFF. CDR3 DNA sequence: TGTGCCTGGAGTCGGGACAGGGGGGCCGGGGAGCTGTTTTTT.

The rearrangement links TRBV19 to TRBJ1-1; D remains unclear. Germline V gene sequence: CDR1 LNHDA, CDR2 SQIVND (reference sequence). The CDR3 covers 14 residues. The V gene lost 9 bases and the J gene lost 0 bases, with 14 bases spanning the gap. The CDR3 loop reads CASRESGVNTEAFF. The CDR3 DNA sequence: TGTGCCAGCCGGGAGTCGGGAGTGAACACTGAAGCTTTCTTT.

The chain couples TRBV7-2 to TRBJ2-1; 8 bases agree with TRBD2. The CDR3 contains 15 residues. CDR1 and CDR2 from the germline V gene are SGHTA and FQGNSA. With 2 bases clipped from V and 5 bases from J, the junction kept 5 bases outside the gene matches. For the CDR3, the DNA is TGTGCCAGCAGCTTATGGACTAGCAACAACAATGAGCAGTTCTTC. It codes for CASSLWTSNNNEQFF.

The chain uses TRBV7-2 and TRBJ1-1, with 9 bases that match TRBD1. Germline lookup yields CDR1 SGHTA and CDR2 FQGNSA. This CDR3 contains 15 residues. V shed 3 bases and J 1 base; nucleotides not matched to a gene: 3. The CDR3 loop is CASSFSTGGNTEAFF. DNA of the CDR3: TGTGCCAGCAGCTTCTCGACAGGGGGGAACACTGAAGCTTTCTTT.

Here the CDR3 reads CASNQGFDYGYTF. The CDR3 DNA reads as TGTGCCTCAAACCAGGGCTTTGACTATGGCTACACCTTC. The V call is TRBV30, the J call TRBJ1-2, with a tentative D call TRBD1 (5 bases). From germline, CDR1 is GTSNPN and CDR2 SVGIG (reference sequence). This CDR3 contains 13 residues. V lost 7 bases and J lost 3, with 15 bases in between. Complete variable domain (other parts from reference TRBV30 and TRBJ1-2): SQTIHQWPATLVQPVGSPLSLECTVEGTSNPNLYWYRQAAGRGLQLLFYSVGIGQISSEVPQNLSASRPQDRQFILSSKKLLLSDSGFYLCASNQGFDYGYTFGSGTRLTVV.